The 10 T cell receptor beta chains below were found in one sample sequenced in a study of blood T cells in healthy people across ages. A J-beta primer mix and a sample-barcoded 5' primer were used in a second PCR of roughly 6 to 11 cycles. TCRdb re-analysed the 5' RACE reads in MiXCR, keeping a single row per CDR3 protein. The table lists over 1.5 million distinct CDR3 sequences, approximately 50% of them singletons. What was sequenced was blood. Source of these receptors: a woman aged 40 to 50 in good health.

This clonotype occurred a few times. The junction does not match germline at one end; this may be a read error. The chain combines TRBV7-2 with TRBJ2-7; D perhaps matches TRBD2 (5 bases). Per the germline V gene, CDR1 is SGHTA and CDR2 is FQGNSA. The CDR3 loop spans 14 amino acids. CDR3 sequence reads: CASSLAPLTYEQYF. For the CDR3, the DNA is TGCGCCAGCAGCTTAGCGCCACTAACCTACGAGCAGTACTTC.

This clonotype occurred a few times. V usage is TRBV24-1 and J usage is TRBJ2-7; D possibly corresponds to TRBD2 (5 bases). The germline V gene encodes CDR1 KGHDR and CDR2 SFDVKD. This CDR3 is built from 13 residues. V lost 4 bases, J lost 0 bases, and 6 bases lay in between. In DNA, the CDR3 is TGTGCCACCAGTGAGGGGAGCTCCTACGAGCAGTACTTC. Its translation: CATSEGSSYEQYF.

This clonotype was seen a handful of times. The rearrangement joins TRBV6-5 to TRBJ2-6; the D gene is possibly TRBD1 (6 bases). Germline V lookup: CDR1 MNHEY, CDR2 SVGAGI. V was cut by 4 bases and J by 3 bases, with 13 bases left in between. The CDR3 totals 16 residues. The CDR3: CASSSSGASGANVLTF. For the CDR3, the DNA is TGTGCCAGCAGTTCCTCAGGGGCGAGTGGGGCCAACGTCCTGACTTTC.

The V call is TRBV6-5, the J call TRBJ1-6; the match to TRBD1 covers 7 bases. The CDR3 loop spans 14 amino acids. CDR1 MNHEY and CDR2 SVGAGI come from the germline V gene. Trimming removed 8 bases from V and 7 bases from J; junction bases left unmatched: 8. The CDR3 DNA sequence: TGTGCCAGCCGTCACACAGGGGAAAATTCACCCCTCCACTTT. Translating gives CASRHTGENSPLHF.

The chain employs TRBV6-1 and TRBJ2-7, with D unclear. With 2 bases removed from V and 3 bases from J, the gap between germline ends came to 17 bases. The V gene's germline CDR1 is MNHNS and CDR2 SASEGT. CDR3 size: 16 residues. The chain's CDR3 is CASSETTGLIVYEQYF. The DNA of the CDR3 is TGTGCCAGCAGTGAAACTACCGGTTTAATTGTCTACGAGCAGTACTTC.

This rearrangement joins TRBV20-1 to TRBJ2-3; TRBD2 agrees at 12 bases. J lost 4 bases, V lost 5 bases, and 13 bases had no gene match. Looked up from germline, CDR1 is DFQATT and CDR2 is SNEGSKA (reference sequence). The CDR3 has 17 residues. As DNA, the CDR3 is TGCAGTGCTTCGCTAGCGGGGGGGCGGGGGGTCCCAGATACGCAGTATTTT. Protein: CSASLAGGRGVPDTQYF.

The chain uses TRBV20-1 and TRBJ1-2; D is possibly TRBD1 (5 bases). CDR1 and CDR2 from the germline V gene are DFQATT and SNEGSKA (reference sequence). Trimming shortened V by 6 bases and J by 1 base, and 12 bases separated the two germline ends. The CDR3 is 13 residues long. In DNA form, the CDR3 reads TGCAGTGCCAGTACGACAGATAACTATGGCTACACCTTC. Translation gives CSASTTDNYGYTF.

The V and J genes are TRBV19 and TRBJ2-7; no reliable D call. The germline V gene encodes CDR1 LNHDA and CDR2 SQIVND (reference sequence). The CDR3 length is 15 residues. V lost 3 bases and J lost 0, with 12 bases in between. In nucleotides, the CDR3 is TGTGCCAGTAGTATCAATCGGCTCCCCTCCTACGAGCAGTACTTC. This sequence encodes CASSINRLPSYEQYF.

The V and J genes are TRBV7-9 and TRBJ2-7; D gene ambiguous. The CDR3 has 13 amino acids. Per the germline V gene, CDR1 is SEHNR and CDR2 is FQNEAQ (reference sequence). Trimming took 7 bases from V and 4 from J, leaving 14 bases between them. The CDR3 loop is CASISPGSYEQYF. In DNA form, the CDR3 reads TGTGCCAGCATTTCACCCGGGTCTTACGAGCAGTACTTC.

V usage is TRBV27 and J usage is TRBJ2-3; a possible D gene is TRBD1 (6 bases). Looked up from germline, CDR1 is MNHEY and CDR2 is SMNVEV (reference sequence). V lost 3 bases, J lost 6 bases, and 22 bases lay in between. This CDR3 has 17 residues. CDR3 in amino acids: CASSFGITGFPGDTQYF. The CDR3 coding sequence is TGTGCCAGCAGTTTCGGGATCACAGGGTTTCCAGGGGATACGCAGTATTTT.